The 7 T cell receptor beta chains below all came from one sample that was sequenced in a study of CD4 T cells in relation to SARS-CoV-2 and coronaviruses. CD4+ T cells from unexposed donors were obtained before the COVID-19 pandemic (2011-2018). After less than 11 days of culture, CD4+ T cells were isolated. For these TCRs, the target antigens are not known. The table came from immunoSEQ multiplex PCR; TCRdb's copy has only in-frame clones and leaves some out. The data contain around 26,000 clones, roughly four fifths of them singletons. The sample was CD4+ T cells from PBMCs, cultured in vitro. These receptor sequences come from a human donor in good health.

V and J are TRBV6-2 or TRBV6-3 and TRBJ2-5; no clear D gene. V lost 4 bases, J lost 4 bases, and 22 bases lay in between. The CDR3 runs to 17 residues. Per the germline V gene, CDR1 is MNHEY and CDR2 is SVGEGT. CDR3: CASSSGGGSHRTETQYF. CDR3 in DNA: TGTGCCAGCAGTTCCGGTGGTGGCTCTCACCGCACAGAGACCCAGTACTTC.

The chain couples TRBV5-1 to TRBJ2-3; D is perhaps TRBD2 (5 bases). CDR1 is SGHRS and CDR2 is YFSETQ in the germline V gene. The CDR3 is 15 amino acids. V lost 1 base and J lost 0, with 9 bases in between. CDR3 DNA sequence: TGCGCCAGCAGCTTGCAGGACTTAAGCACAGATACGCAGTATTTT. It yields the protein CASSLQDLSTDTQYF.

This CDR3 reads CASSQNPGEGQPQHF. DNA of the CDR3: TGTGCCAGCAGCCAAAATCCCGGGGAGGGTCAGCCCCAGCATTTT. This chain uses TRBV3-1 (or the pseudogene TRBV3-2) with TRBJ1-5; the D is unclear. Germline lookup yields CDR1 LGHDT and CDR2 YNNKEL (reference sequence). The CDR3 sequence is 15 residues long. V was shortened by 2 bases and J by 6 bases, with 14 bases between the two germline ends.

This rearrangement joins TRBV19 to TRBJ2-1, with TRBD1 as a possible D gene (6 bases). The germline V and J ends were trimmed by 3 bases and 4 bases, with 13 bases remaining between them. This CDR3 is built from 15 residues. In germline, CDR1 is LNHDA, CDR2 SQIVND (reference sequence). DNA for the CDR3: TGTGCCAGTAGTATGGGGGACAACAAGTACAATGAGCAGTTCTTC. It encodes CASSMGDNKYNEQFF.

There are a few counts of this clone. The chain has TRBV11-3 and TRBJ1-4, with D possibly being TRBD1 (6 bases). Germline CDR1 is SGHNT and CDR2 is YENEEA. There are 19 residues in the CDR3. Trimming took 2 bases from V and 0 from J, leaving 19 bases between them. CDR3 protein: CASSLIGARGSTTNEKLFF. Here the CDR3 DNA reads TGTGCCAGCAGCTTAATCGGGGCTAGGGGGAGCACAACTAATGAAAAACTGTTTTTT.

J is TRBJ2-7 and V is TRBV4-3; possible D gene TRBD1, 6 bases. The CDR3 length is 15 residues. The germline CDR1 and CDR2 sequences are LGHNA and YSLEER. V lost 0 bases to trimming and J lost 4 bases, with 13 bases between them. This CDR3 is CASSQDKQGWYEQYF. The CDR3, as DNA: TGCGCCAGCAGCCAAGATAAGCAGGGGTGGTACGAGCAGTACTTC.

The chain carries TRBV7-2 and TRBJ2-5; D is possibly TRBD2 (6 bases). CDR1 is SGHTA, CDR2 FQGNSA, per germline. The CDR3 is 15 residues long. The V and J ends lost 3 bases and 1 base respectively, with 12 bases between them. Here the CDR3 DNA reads TGTGCCAGCAGCTTGACGCGCGGGGCCCAAGAGACCCAGTACTTC. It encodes CASSLTRGAQETQYF.